What follows are 20 T cell receptor beta chains derived from one specimen sequenced in a study of T-cell reconstitution after alpha-beta-depleted transplantation in children. A library of TCRbeta sequences, prepared with unique molecular identifiers, was generated. One entry per CDR3 protein results from TCRdb running MiXCR on the PCR reads. The sample consists of about 580,000 distinct CDR3 sequences, roughly 24% of them appearing once. The input for sequencing was PBMCs, mostly from graft donor cells, taken 360 days after TCRalphabeta/CD19-depleted stem cell transplant. The origin of the receptors is a boy in the first two years of life who had a stem cell transplant for acute myeloid leukemia, so the T cells may come from the graft donor.

The V and J genes are TRBV6-5 and TRBJ2-1; no definite D call. The length of the CDR3 is 14 residues. V was clipped by 0 bases and J by 12 bases, with 15 bases between them. Germline V gene data show CDR1 as MNHEY and CDR2 as SVGAGI. DNA of the CDR3: TGTGCCAGCAGTTACTCGATTAGCCTTGTAGGGCAGTTCTTC. Translation: CASSYSISLVGQFF.

In its sample, this clonotype was seen a few times. The CDR3 is CASSPRPPENEQFF. The CDR3 DNA is TGTGCCAGCAGCCCCCGGCCCCCGGAGAATGAGCAGTTCTTC. The chain recombines TRBV9 with TRBJ2-1, with D uncertain. With 4 bases removed from V and 7 bases from J, the gap between germline ends came to 15 bases. Germline loops: CDR1 SGDLS, CDR2 YYNGEE. There are 14 residues in the CDR3.

This sequence joins TRBV29-1 and TRBJ2-5; 7 bases are shared with TRBD2. Germline trimming cut 5 bases from V and 5 bases from J; bases unmatched to any gene: 8. This CDR3 region has 13 residues. CDR1 and CDR2 (germline): SQVTM, ANQGSEA. Written as DNA, the CDR3 is TGCAGCGTTTTAGCGGGCCCGGGGGAGACCCAGTACTTC. This codes for CSVLAGPGETQYF.

This clonotype was counted ten times or more. This sequence joins TRBV30 and TRBJ2-2; no clear D. Germline V gives CDR1 GTSNPN, CDR2 SVGIG (reference sequence). V lost 2 bases, J lost 6 bases, and 4 bases lay in between. The CDR3 totals 11 residues. As DNA, the CDR3 is TGTGCCTGGAGTTTAGCCGGGGAGCTGTTTTTT. Protein product: CAWSLAGELFF.

This clonotype was detected many times. The rearrangement joins TRBV20-1 to TRBJ2-7; 10 bases line up with TRBD1. The CDR3 is 15 amino acids. V was clipped by 3 bases and J by 0 bases; unmatched bases: 5. Germline-derived CDR1 and CDR2 are DFQATT and SNEGSKA (reference sequence). In DNA, the CDR3 is TGCAGTGCTAGTGACGGGACAGGGGTCTCCTACGAGCAGTACTTC. The encoded protein is CSASDGTGVSYEQYF.

The chain recombines TRBV12-3 or TRBV12-4 with TRBJ2-3; D is perhaps TRBD2 (6 bases). V dropped 7 bases and J dropped 2 bases, with 16 bases sitting between them. This CDR3 has 15 amino acids. The CDR3 DNA follows: TGTGCCAGCACCCGGACTATCTTACCCACAGATACGCAGTATTTT. This codes for CASTRTILPTDTQYF.

This clonotype has a count of ten or more. V gene TRBV6-5 combines with J gene TRBJ2-1, with no clear D. CDR3 length equals 14 residues. Germline CDR1 MNHEY, CDR2 SVGAGI. The germline V and J ends were trimmed by 0 bases and 5 bases, with 8 bases remaining between them. DNA of the CDR3: TGTGCCAGCAGTTACTCGACTGGGGACAATGAGCAGTTCTTC. Amino acid sequence: CASSYSTGDNEQFF.

This sequence joins TRBV5-1 and TRBJ2-5; unclear D gene. Germline CDR1 is SGHRS and CDR2 is YFSETQ. Trimming shortened V by 0 bases and J by 3 bases, and 9 bases separated the two germline ends. CDR3 length: 14 residues. For the CDR3, the DNA is TGCGCCAGCAGCTTGGCCACAGCCGAAGAGACCCAGTACTTC. It yields the protein CASSLATAEETQYF. Based on the CDR3 plus reference TRBV5-1 and TRBJ2-5, the full variable domain is KAGVTQTPRYLIKTRGQQVTLSCSPISGHRSVSWYQQTPGQGLQFLFEYFSETQRNKGNFPGRFSGRQFSNSRSEMNVSTLELGDSALYLCASSLATAEETQYFGPGTRLLVL.

The J gene is TRBJ2-3, the V gene TRBV7-9; 10 positions agree with TRBD1. This CDR3 has 15 amino acids. CDR1 is SEHNR and CDR2 is FQNEAQ in the germline V gene (reference sequence). Germline trimming cut 5 bases from V and 5 bases from J; bases unmatched to any gene: 7. The CDR3 loop is CASSIGTGVVDTQYF. The CDR3 DNA is TGTGCCAGCAGCATTGGGACAGGGGTGGTAGATACGCAGTATTTT.

Only a few counts were recorded for this clonotype. This chain connects TRBV6-5 to TRBJ2-1; TRBD1 or TRBD2 may be the D gene (6 bases each). The CDR3 sequence is 16 residues long. The V end lost 4 bases, the J end lost 4 bases, and 17 bases lay between the germline ends. Germline V gene lookup returns CDR1 MNHEY and CDR2 SVGAGI. CDR3 sequence (DNA): TGTGCCAGCAGTTCCCCAGGGGCGGGGCCTTACAATGAGCAGTTCTTC. It is translated as CASSSPGAGPYNEQFF.

This clonotype occurred many times. The chain couples TRBV7-2 to TRBJ2-3; no definite D call. This CDR3 has 13 residues. V was clipped by 7 bases and J by 10 bases, with 18 bases between them. The V gene's germline CDR1 is SGHTA and CDR2 FQGNSA. This CDR3 is CASTTNARTAQYF. For the CDR3, the DNA is TGTGCCAGCACAACCAACGCTAGAACGGCGCAGTATTTT.

This clonotype was observed a handful of times. The V call is TRBV5-1, the J call TRBJ1-2, with no clear D. Trimming took off 0 bases at V and 4 bases at J, with 13 bases between the two ends. CDR3 length equals 15 residues. Per the germline V gene, CDR1 is SGHRS and CDR2 is YFSETQ. For the CDR3, the DNA is TGCGCCAGCAGCTTGGACGCCCGCGGGGTCTATGGCTACACCTTC. The encoded protein is CASSLDARGVYGYTF.

This clonotype was found many times. The CDR3 sequence: CASSPPGLAGGVHTQYF. Written as DNA, the CDR3 is TGTGCCAGCAGCCCTCCGGGACTAGCGGGGGGTGTTCATACGCAGTATTTT. The V and J genes are TRBV3-1 and TRBJ2-3; 15 bases are shared with TRBD2. The germline V gene encodes CDR1 LGHDT and CDR2 YNNKEL (reference sequence). The CDR3 is 17 amino acids. V lost 4 bases and J lost 7; bases outside the gene matches: 9.

V usage is TRBV6-4 and J usage is TRBJ1-5; a weak D match, TRBD1 (5 bases). The germline V and J ends were trimmed by 8 bases and 2 bases, with 13 bases remaining between them. Per the germline V gene, CDR1 is MRHNA and CDR2 is SNTAGT. The CDR3 is 14 residues long. The chain's CDR3 is CASGGNQGNQPQHF. In DNA form, the CDR3 reads TGTGCCAGCGGGGGGAATCAGGGCAATCAGCCCCAGCATTTT.

This clonotype was found many times. This sequence joins TRBV11-2 and TRBJ1-1; D not certain. This CDR3 has 10 residues. Trimming removed 10 bases at V and 3 bases at J, with 6 bases between. Germline CDR1 SGHAT, CDR2 FQNNGV. CDR3 region: CATPDTEAFF. DNA of the CDR3: TGTGCCACCCCGGACACTGAAGCTTTCTTT.

This clonotype was counted at least ten times. The chain carries TRBV20-1 and TRBJ2-1; the D gene could be TRBD1 or TRBD2 (5 bases each). V shed 6 bases and J shed 2 bases, with 14 bases lying between them. CDR1 is DFQATT, CDR2 SNEGSKA, per germline (reference sequence). The CDR3 length is 14 residues. The CDR3 is CSATGTGPYNEQFF. The DNA for the CDR3 is TGCAGTGCAACCGGGACGGGGCCCTACAATGAGCAGTTCTTC.

This clonotype was seen more than once but under ten times. The chain links TRBV15 to TRBJ1-2; no clear D. This CDR3 region has 16 residues. Germline V gene lookup returns CDR1 LNHNV and CDR2 YYDKDF (reference sequence). Deletions cut 0 bases from V and 5 bases from J, with 16 bases between. This CDR3 is CATSRDRLGVNYGYTF. CDR3 in DNA: TGTGCCACCAGCAGAGATCGACTCGGGGTGAATTATGGCTACACCTTC.

The chain links TRBV29-1 to TRBJ1-4, with D perhaps TRBD1 (6 bases). The V gene's germline CDR1 is SQVTM and CDR2 ANQGSEA. V lost 4 bases and J 2 bases, leaving 11 bases between the germline ends. CDR3 length: 14 amino acids. The CDR3, as DNA: TGCAGCGTTGCAAGGGGGGGGACTAATGAAAAACTGTTTTTT. This encodes CSVARGGTNEKLFF.

The chain joins TRBV7-8 to TRBJ2-1; D may match TRBD1 or TRBD2 (5 bases each). Germline CDR1 SGHVS, CDR2 FQNEAQ. This CDR3 comprises 17 residues. Trimming stripped 1 base from V and 0 bases from J, with 13 bases between. The CDR3 sequence is CASSLGGTVSSYNEQFF. CDR3 nucleotides: TGTGCCAGCAGCTTAGGGGGGACCGTTAGCTCCTACAATGAGCAGTTCTTC.

This clonotype was observed a handful of times. The gene calls are TRBV15 and TRBJ1-2; D call uncertain. CDR1 and CDR2 from the germline V gene are LNHNV and YYDKDF (reference sequence). Trimming shortened V by 0 bases and J by 4 bases, and 15 bases separated the two germline ends. The CDR3 has 16 amino acids. The CDR3 protein is CATSRDPDGEFYGYTF. CDR3 sequence (DNA): TGTGCCACCAGCAGAGATCCCGACGGAGAGTTCTATGGCTACACCTTC.